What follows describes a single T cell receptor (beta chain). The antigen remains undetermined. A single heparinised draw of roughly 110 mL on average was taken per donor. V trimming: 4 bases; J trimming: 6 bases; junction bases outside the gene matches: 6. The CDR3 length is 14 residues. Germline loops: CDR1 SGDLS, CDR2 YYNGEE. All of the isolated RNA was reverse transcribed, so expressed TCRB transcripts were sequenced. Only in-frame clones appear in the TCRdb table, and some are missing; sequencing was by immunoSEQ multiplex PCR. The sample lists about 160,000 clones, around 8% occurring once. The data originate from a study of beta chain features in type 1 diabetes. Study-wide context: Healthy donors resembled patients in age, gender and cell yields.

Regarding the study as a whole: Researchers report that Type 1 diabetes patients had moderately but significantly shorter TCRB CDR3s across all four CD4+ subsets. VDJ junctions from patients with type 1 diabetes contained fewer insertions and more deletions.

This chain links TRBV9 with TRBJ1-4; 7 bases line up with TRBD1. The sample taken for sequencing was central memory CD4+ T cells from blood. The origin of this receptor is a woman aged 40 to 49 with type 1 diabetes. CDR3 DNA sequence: TGTGCCAGCAGCCCAGGGGGTTGGGATGAAAAACTGTTTTTT. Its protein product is CASSPGGWDEKLFF.